This T cell receptor (beta chain) is drawn from a study of CD8 T cells in Susac syndrome. Germline CDR1 LGHNA, CDR2 YNFKEQ. CDR3 size: 12 residues. Random hexamers were used to reverse transcribe the RNA input (0.5 to 1 ug). TCR beta CDR3 was amplified by immunoSEQ multiplex PCR. This amplification extended across 54 Vbeta and 13 Jbeta segments. MiXCR, applied by TCRdb to the immunoSEQ multiplex PCR reads, yields one record per CDR3 protein. Of about 76,000 distinct CDR3 sequences listed, more than 85% were seen once; the top ten hold approximately 0.46%. Sequencing of TCR beta was performed on blood CD8+ and CD4+ T cells. The multiple sclerosis controls consisted of treatment-naive patients with relapsing-remitting disease, either stable or active. It was negative isolation that provided the CD8+ and CD4+ T cells, whereas TEMRA cells were enriched by FACS. The count of this clonotype is one. An end of the junction differs from the germline gene, which may be a read error.

The material sequenced was CD8+ T cells from PBMCs. The receptor comes from a human donor with multiple sclerosis. The chain employs TRBV4-2 and TRBJ2-2; D not resolved. This CDR3 reads CASTQDTGELFF. The CDR3 nucleotides read TGTGCCAGCACCCAAGACACCGGGGAGCTGTTTTTT.